This TCR beta chain stems from a study of cytomegalovirus exposure and HLA in healthy donors. Study-wide context: Assignment to the Caucasian-associated ancestry cluster applied to less than 85% of the approximately 420 genotyped donors.

The PCR was carried out with 60 Vbeta primers and 13 Jbeta primers. The table came from immunoSEQ multiplex PCR; TCRdb's copy has only in-frame clones and leaves some out. Of 150,000 to 200,000 clones in the sample, 84% are singletons; the top ten hold approximately 0.26%. Findings and limits, study-wide: A later analysis showed HLA-associated TCR beta chains outstripping equally common others in clonal expansion. Accurate prediction of most subjects' HLA-A and HLA-B alleles from TCR beta sequences was reported. Researchers reported from a later analysis that most CMV-associated TCR beta chains appeared HLA-restricted.

Trimming took 4 bases from V and 0 from J; bases not matched to a gene: 4. Looked up from germline, CDR1 is SGHDT and CDR2 is YYEEEE. This CDR3 contains 15 residues. Note on this clone: Antigen: not known.

The chain couples TRBV5-6 to TRBJ2-3, with TRBD2 identical over 8 bases. The source material was PBMCs. This receptor was taken from a boy aged 5-17 years in good health and CMV-seronegative. The CDR3 bases are TGTGCCAGCAGCCCTAGCGGGCCTAGCACAGATACGCAGTATTTT. Its translation: CASSPSGPSTDTQYF.